The 8 T cell receptor beta chains given below trace back to one sample, sequenced in a study of cytomegalovirus exposure and HLA in healthy donors. Libraries were prepared by immunoSEQ multiplex PCR; TCRdb keeps only in-frame clonotypes and omits some of them. In the table there are some 77,000 clones, 85% to 95% of which are singletons. The sequencing input was PBMCs. The receptors shown here come from a man between 18 and 29 years old in good health and CMV-seropositive.

The chain has TRBV6-5 and TRBJ2-7, with 8 positions matching TRBD1. The CDR3 is 14 residues long. Looked up from germline, CDR1 is MNHEY and CDR2 is SVGAGI. The junction had 5 bases not matched to a gene; V was cut back by 4 bases and J by 3 bases. CDR3 DNA: TGTGCCAGCAGTTTTCCCGGGACAGGCTACGAGCAGTACTTC. Protein: CASSFPGTGYEQYF.

DNA of the CDR3: TGCGCCAGCAGCTTGGGGACAGGCACCTACGAGCAGTACTTC. This translates into CASSLGTGTYEQYF. The gene calls are TRBV5-1 and TRBJ2-7, with 7 bases that match TRBD1. The CDR3 is made up of 14 amino acids. The V gene's germline CDR1 is SGHRS and CDR2 YFSETQ. Trimming at V came to 0 bases and at J to 2 bases, leaving 2 bases not matched to a gene.

This chain uses TRBV11-2 with TRBJ2-7; 7 bases are shared with TRBD1. CDR3 length: 14 amino acids. Unmatched junction bases numbered 7, after V lost 5 bases and J lost 3 bases. CDR1 is SGHAT, CDR2 FQNNGV, per germline. As DNA, the CDR3 is TGTGCCAGCAGCATCGGGACAGCTTACTACGAGCAGTACTTC. It encodes CASSIGTAYYEQYF.

The rearrangement joins TRBV7-9 to TRBJ2-1; 7 nucleotides agree with TRBD2. This CDR3 contains 13 residues. Germline CDR1 reads SEHNR; CDR2 reads FQNEAQ (reference sequence). V lost 4 bases, J lost 7 bases, and 4 bases stayed unmatched. The CDR3 nucleotides read TGTGCCAGCAGCTACACCGGGGGGAATGAGCAGTTCTTC. It is translated as CASSYTGGNEQFF.

The chain is built from TRBV7-2 and TRBJ2-4; 8 bases map to TRBD1. Germline CDR1 is SGHTA and CDR2 is FQGNSA. Germline trimming cut 5 bases from V and 1 base from J; bases unmatched to any gene: 16. The CDR3 has 19 amino acids. Here the CDR3 reads CASSPVYRSDRGAKNIQYF. For the CDR3, the DNA is TGTGCCAGCAGCCCCGTGTACAGGAGCGACAGGGGCGCCAAAAACATTCAGTACTTC.

This chain uses TRBV18 with TRBJ2-5, with D hard to call. The CDR3 spans 15 residues. Germline values: CDR1 KGHSH, CDR2 LQKENI. V lost 1 base, J lost 4 bases, and 13 bases lay in between. This CDR3 is CASSPREAAGETQYF. CDR3 bases: TGTGCCAGCTCACCACGTGAAGCCGCCGGAGAGACCCAGTACTTC.

The table lists this clone with a count of one. J is TRBJ2-1 and V is TRBV13; the D gene is possibly TRBD2 (6 bases). This CDR3 comprises 15 residues. V was cut by 5 bases and J by 3 bases, with 14 bases left in between. The germline CDR1 and CDR2 sequences are PRHDT and FYEKMQ (reference sequence). CDR3 residues: CASSEADYNYNEQFF. DNA for the CDR3: TGTGCCAGCAGCGAAGCGGACTATAACTACAATGAGCAGTTCTTC. The full variable domain, with the rest looked up from reference TRBV13 and TRBJ2-1, is AAGVIQSPRHLIKEKRETATLKCYPIPRHDTVYWYQQGPGQDPQFLISFYEKMQSDKGSIPDRFSAQQFSDYHSELNMSSLELGDSALYFCASSEADYNYNEQFFGPGTRLTVL.

This chain connects TRBV27 to TRBJ1-2; D call uncertain. The CDR3 totals 15 residues. The V end lost 2 bases, the J end lost 2 bases, and 12 bases lay between the germline ends. Germline V gene sequence: CDR1 MNHEY, CDR2 SMNVEV (reference sequence). CDR3 region: CASSLLAVPNYGYTF. CDR3 nucleotides: TGTGCCAGCAGTTTACTCGCGGTTCCCAACTATGGCTACACCTTC.